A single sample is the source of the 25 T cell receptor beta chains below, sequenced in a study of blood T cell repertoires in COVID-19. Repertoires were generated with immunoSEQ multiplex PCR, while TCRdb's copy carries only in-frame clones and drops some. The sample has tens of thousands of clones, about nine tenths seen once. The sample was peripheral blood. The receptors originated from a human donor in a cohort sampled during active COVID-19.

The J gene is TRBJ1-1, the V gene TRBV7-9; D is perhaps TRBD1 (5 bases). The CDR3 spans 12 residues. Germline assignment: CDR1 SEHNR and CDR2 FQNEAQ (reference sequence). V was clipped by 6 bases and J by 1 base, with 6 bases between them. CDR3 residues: CASSQGNTEAFF. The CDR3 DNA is TGTGCCAGCAGTCAGGGGAACACTGAAGCTTTCTTT.

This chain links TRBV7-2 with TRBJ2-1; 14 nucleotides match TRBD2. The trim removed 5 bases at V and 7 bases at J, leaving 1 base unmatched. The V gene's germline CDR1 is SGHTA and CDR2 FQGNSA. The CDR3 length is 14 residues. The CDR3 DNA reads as TGTGCCAGCAGCCGGACTAGCGGGAGGAATGAGCAGTTCTTC. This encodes CASSRTSGRNEQFF.

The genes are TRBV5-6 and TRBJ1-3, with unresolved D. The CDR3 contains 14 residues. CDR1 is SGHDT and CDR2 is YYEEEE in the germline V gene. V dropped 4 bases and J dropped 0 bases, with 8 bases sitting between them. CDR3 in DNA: TGTGCCAGCAGCGGCACCCTCTCTGGAAACACCATATATTTT. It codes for CASSGTLSGNTIYF.

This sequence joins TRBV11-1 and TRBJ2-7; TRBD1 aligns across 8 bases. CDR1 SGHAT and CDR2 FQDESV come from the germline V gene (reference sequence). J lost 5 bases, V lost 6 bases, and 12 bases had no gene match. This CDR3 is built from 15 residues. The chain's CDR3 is CASRRLGQGSDEQYF. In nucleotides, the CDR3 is TGTGCCAGCAGACGACTAGGACAGGGAAGCGACGAGCAGTACTTC.

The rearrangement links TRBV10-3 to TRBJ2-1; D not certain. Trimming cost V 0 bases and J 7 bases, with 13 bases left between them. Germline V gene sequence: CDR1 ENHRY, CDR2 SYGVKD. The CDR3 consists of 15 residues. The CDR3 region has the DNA TGTGCCATCAGTGAGTCAGAGCTGGTGGTGAATGAGCAGTTCTTC. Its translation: CAISESELVVNEQFF.

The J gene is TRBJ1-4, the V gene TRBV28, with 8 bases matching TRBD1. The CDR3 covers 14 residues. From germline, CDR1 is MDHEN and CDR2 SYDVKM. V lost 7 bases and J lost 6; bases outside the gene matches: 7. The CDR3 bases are TGTGCCAGCACCACGACAGGGGTGGATGAAAAACTGTTTTTT. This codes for CASTTTGVDEKLFF.

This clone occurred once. The CDR3 region is CASRARDRFSYEQYF. CDR3 DNA sequence: TGTGCCAGCAGGGCCCGGGACAGGTTTTCCTACGAGCAGTACTTC. The V gene is TRBV27, the J gene TRBJ2-7; 8 positions agree with TRBD1. J lost 1 base, V lost 6 bases, and 8 bases had no gene match. Per germline, CDR1 MNHEY and CDR2 SMNVEV (reference sequence). There are 15 residues in the CDR3.

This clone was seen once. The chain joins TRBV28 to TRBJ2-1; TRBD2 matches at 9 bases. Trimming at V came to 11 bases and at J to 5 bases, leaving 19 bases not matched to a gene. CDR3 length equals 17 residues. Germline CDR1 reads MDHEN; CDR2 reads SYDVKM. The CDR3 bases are TGTGCCGCCAGCACTCCCCGACTAGCGGACAATAACAATGAGCAGTTCTTC. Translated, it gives CAASTPRLADNNNEQFF.

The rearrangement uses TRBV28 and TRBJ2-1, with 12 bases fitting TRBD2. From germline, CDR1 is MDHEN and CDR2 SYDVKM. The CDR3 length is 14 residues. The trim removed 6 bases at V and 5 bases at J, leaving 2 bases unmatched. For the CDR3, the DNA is TGTGCCAGCAGCTGGACTAGCGGGGACAATGAGCAGTTCTTC. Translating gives CASSWTSGDNEQFF.

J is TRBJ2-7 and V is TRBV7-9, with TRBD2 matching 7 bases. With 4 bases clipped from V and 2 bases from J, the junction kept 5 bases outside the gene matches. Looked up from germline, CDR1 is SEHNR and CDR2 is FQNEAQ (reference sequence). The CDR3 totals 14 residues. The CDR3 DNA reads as TGTGCCAGCAGCTCCGGGACTACCACCTACGAGCAGTACTTC. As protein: CASSSGTTTYEQYF.

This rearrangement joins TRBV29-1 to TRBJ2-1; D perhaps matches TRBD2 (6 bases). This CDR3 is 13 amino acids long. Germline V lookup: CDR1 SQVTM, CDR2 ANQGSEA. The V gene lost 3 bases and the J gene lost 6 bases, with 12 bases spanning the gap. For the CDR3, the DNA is TGCAGCGTTGATTTGCAGGGAGGCAATGAGCAGTTCTTC. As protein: CSVDLQGGNEQFF.

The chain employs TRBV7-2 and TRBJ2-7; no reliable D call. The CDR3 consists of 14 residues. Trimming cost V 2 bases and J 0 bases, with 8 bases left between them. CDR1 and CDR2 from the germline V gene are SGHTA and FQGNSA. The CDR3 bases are TGTGCCAGCAGCTTATATGTCGTCTCCTACGAGCAGTACTTC. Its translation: CASSLYVVSYEQYF.

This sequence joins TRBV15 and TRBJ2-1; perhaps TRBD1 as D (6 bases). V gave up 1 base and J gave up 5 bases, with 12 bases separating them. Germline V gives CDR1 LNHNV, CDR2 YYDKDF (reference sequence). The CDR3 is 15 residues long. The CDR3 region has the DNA TGTGCCACCAGCAGAGTAAGGGGGACCAACAATGAGCAGTTCTTC. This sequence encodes CATSRVRGTNNEQFF.

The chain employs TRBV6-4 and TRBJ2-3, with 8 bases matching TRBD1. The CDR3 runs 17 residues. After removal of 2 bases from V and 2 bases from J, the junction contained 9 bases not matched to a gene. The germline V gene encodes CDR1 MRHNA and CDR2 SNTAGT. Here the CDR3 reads CASSDQRGQDDTDTQYF. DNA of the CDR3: TGTGCCAGCAGTGACCAGAGGGGACAGGACGACACAGATACGCAGTATTTT.

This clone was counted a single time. CDR3 bases: TGTGCCAGCAGCTTACTACAGGAGCTCAACACCGGGGAGCTGTTTTTT. Translated: CASSLLQELNTGELFF. The rearrangement uses TRBV5-4 and TRBJ2-2; D perhaps matches TRBD1 (5 bases). CDR1 is SGHNT, CDR2 YYREEE, per germline (reference sequence). This CDR3 has 16 amino acids. Trimming removed 2 bases from V and 2 bases from J, with 13 bases in between.

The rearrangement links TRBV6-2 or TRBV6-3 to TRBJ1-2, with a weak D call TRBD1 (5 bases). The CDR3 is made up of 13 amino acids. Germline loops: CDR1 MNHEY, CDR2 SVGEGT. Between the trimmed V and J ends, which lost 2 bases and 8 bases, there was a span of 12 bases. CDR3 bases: TGTGCCAGCAGTTACGACAGTGCTTACGGCTACACCTTC. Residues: CASSYDSAYGYTF.

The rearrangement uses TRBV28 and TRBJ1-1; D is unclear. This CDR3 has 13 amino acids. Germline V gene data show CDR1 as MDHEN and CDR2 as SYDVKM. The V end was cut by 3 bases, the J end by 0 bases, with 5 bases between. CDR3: CASSFPLNTEAFF. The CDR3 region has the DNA TGTGCCAGCAGTTTCCCCTTGAACACTGAAGCTTTCTTT.

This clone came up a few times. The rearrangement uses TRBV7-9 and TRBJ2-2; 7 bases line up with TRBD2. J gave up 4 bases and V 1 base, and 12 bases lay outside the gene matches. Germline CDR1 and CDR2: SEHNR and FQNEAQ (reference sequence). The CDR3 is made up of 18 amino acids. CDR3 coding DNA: TGTGCCAGCAGCTTAGGGACACCAGCTAGCGGTCCCACCGGGGAGCTGTTTTTT. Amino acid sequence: CASSLGTPASGPTGELFF. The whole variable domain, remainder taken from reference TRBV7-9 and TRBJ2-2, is DTGVSQNPRHKITKRGQNVTFRCDPISEHNRLYWYRQTLGQGPEFLTYFQNEAQLEKSRLLSDRFSAERPKGSFSTLEIQRTEQGDSAMYLCASSLGTPASGPTGELFFGEGSRLTVL.

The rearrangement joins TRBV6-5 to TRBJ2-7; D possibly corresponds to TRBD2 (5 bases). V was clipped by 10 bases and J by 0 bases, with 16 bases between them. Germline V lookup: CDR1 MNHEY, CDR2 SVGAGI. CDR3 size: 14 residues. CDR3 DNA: TGTGCCACCCGGTCCCGGGAAAGCTCCTACGAGCAGTACTTC. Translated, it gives CATRSRESSYEQYF.

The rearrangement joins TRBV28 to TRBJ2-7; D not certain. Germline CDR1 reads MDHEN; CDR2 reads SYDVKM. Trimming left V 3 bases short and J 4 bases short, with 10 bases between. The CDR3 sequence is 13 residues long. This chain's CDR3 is CASSLARSYEQYF. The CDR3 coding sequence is TGTGCCAGCAGTTTGGCCCGAAGTTACGAGCAGTACTTC.

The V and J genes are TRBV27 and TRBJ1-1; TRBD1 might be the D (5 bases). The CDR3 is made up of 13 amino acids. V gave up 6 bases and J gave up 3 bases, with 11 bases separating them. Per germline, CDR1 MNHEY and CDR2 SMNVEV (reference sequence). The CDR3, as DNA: TGTGCCAGCAGCCAACCAGGGTACACTGAAGCTTTCTTT. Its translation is CASSQPGYTEAFF.

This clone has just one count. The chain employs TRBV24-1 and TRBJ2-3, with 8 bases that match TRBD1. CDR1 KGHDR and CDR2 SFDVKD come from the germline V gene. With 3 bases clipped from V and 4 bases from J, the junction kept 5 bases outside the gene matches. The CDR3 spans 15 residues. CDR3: CATSDPRTGPDTQYF. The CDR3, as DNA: TGTGCCACCAGTGATCCTCGGACAGGGCCAGATACGCAGTATTTT.

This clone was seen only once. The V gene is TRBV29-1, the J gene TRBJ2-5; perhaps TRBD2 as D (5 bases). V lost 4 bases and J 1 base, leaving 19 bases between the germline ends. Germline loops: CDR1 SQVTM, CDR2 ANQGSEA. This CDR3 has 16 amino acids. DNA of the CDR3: TGCAGCGTTGGGGGATGGGTGGGAGCGAGCCAAGAGACCCAGTACTTC. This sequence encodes CSVGGWVGASQETQYF.

This CDR3 reads CASSQDPVAGGTGETQYF. Written as DNA, the CDR3 is TGCGCCAGCAGCCAAGATCCCGTGGCGGGAGGGACCGGGGAGACCCAGTACTTC. The chain couples TRBV4-1 to TRBJ2-5, with 9 nucleotides matching TRBD2. This CDR3 region has 18 residues. Per germline, CDR1 MGHRA and CDR2 YSYEKL. The junction had 13 bases not matched to a gene; V was cut back by 0 bases and J by 5 bases.

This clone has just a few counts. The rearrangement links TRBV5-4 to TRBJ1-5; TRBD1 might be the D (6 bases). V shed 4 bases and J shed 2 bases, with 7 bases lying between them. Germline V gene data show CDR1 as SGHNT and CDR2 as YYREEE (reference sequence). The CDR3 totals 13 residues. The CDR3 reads CASSAGGNQPQHF. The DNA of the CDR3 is TGTGCCAGCAGCGCAGGGGGCAATCAGCCCCAGCATTTT.